The 21 T cell receptor beta chains presented below share a single source sample, sequenced in a study of response to subunit inactivated influenza vaccine. From the RT-PCR reads, TCRdb called clonotypes with MiXCR, one entry per CDR3 protein. The sample lists about 480,000 distinct CDR3 sequences, over 9.5% seen once, with about 12% in the top ten. The sequenced sample was PBMCs from blood, obtained 40 to 50 days after vaccination. Receptor source: a man aged 50-60 years who received an inactivated influenza vaccine.

The rearrangement links TRBV11-2 to TRBJ2-7; the D gene could be TRBD1 or TRBD2 (5 bases each). V lost 8 bases, J lost 4 bases, and 21 bases lay in between. Germline V CDR1 and CDR2: SGHAT, FQNNGV. The CDR3 totals 15 residues. CDR3 nucleotides: TGTGCCAGCGGTACCTACAAGGGACCCCTTTACGAGCAGTACTTC. This translates into CASGTYKGPLYEQYF.

The CDR3 region is CAPKRARITDTQYF. In DNA form, the CDR3 reads TGTGCCCCGAAAAGGGCCAGAATCACAGATACGCAGTATTTT. This chain joins TRBV27 and TRBJ2-3, with D unresolved. The CDR3 is made up of 14 amino acids. Trimming left V 11 bases short and J 2 bases short, with 17 bases between. The V gene's germline CDR1 is MNHEY and CDR2 SMNVEV (reference sequence).

V and J are TRBV25-1 and TRBJ2-2, with TRBD2 identical over 9 bases. V lost 1 base and J lost 6; bases outside the gene matches: 12. The germline V gene has CDR1 MGHDK and CDR2 SYGVNS. This CDR3 spans 18 amino acids. CDR3 loop: CASSEFFGGLALAGELFF. The CDR3 DNA reads as TGTGCCAGCAGTGAATTTTTTGGGGGACTAGCTTTAGCCGGGGAGCTGTTTTTT. Drawing the rest from reference TRBV25-1 and TRBJ2-2, the complete variable domain is EADIYQTPRYLVIGTGKKITLECSQTMGHDKMYWYQQDPGMELHLIHYSYGVNSTEKGDLSSESTVSRIRTEHFPLTLESARPSHTSQYLCASSEFFGGLALAGELFFGEGSRLTVL.

This clonotype was counted only a few times. The CDR3 DNA sequence: TGCAGTGTCCCTGGGAGGCCGGGGGCGATGGCCTGGGCAAGCTCCTACAATGAGCAGTTCTTC. It yields the protein CSVPGRPGAMAWASSYNEQFF. The chain links TRBV20-1 to TRBJ2-1; either TRBD1 or TRBD2 may fit D (6 bases each). This CDR3 contains 21 residues. The ends were cut back, 7 bases at V and 0 bases at J, with 34 bases in the middle. CDR1 is DFQATT, CDR2 SNEGSKA, per germline (reference sequence).

This clonotype was recorded a few times. This chain uses TRBV7-2 with TRBJ2-3; a possible D gene is TRBD2 (7 bases). Germline V gene sequence: CDR1 SGHTA, CDR2 FQGNSA. V was clipped by 0 bases and J by 3 bases, with 13 bases between them. The CDR3 contains 16 residues. CDR3 residues: CASSLALGGVTDTQYF. The CDR3 bases are TGTGCCAGCAGCTTAGCGCTAGGGGGGGTGACAGATACGCAGTATTTT.

This clonotype was found a few times. The rearrangement uses TRBV27 and TRBJ2-6; no definite D call. The germline CDR1 and CDR2 sequences are MNHEY and SMNVEV (reference sequence). The length of the CDR3 is 14 residues. Trimming shortened V by 5 bases and J by 1 base, and 6 bases separated the two germline ends. CDR3 coding DNA: TGTGCCAGCAGTGCATTGTCTGGGGCCAACGTCCTGACTTTC. The encoded protein is CASSALSGANVLTF. The whole variable domain, filled in from reference TRBV27 and TRBJ2-6, reads EAQVTQNPRYLITVTGKKLTVTCSQNMNHEYMSWYRQDPGLGLRQIYYSMNVEVTDKGDVPEGYKVSRKEKRNFPLILESPSPNQTSLYFCASSALSGANVLTFGAGSRLTVL.

At least ten counts were recorded for this clonotype. Here the CDR3 DNA reads TGTGCCATCAGTGAGTGGCTAGCGGGCCTACCGGATACGCAGTATTTT. The encoded protein is CAISEWLAGLPDTQYF. The rearrangement joins TRBV10-3 to TRBJ2-3; 8 bases match TRBD2. Trimming cost V 1 base and J 6 bases; bases outside gene matches: 9. This CDR3 has 16 amino acids. In germline, CDR1 is ENHRY, CDR2 SYGVKD.

This sequence joins TRBV7-9 and TRBJ1-1, with unresolved D. There are 11 residues in the CDR3. CDR1 is SEHNR, CDR2 FQNEAQ, per germline (reference sequence). V dropped 11 bases and J dropped 3 bases, with 10 bases sitting between them. CDR3 bases: TGTGCCTGCATGTGGGACACTGAAGCTTTCTTT. It encodes CACMWDTEAFF. Full variable domain (outside the CDR3, taken from reference TRBV7-9 and TRBJ1-1): DTGVSQNPRHKITKRGQNVTFRCDPISEHNRLYWYRQTLGQGPEFLTYFQNEAQLEKSRLLSDRFSAERPKGSFSTLEIQRTEQGDSAMYLCACMWDTEAFFGQGTRLTVV.

The chain has TRBV15 and TRBJ1-2; D gene unclear. CDR3 length equals 14 residues. Trimming shortened V by 0 bases and J by 2 bases, and 7 bases separated the two germline ends. Germline V gene sequence: CDR1 LNHNV, CDR2 YYDKDF (reference sequence). The CDR3 DNA is TGTGCCACCAGCAGAGATCCGGGGAACTATGGCTACACCTTC. It is translated as CATSRDPGNYGYTF.

This clonotype was observed a few times. This chain uses TRBV6-2 or TRBV6-3 with TRBJ2-7; 9 bases align to TRBD2. In germline, CDR1 is MNHEY, CDR2 SVGEGT. The CDR3 is 16 amino acids. After removal of 2 bases from V and 2 bases from J, the junction contained 7 bases not matched to a gene. CDR3 coding DNA: TGTGCCAGCAGTTACAATTTGGCGGGAGGGCCCTACGAGCAGTACTTC. Its protein product is CASSYNLAGGPYEQYF.

This clonotype was counted between two and nine times. The V gene is TRBV29-1, the J gene TRBJ2-3; TRBD1 matches at 8 bases. CDR1 SQVTM and CDR2 ANQGSEA come from the germline V gene. This CDR3 is built from 15 residues. Losses at the gene ends were 3 bases for V and 2 bases for J; bases not matched to a gene: 7. The CDR3 protein is CSVELKGQDTDTQYF. The CDR3 nucleotides are TGCAGCGTTGAGTTAAAGGGACAGGACACAGATACGCAGTATTTT.

This clonotype was detected a few times. This chain uses TRBV18 with TRBJ2-2; tentatively, D is TRBD1 or TRBD2 (5 bases each). The CDR3 loop spans 14 amino acids. Germline lookup yields CDR1 KGHSH and CDR2 LQKENI. V shed 1 base and J shed 7 bases, with 10 bases lying between them. CDR3 in DNA: TGTGCCAGCTCACCACGGGACCGGATCGGGGAGCTGTTTTTT. Amino acid sequence: CASSPRDRIGELFF.

The sample holds a few counts of this clonotype. The chain is built from TRBV20-1 and TRBJ2-6; 8 bases are shared with TRBD2. Germline CDR1 and CDR2: DFQATT and SNEGSKA (reference sequence). The CDR3 extends over 15 amino acids. V shed 4 bases, J shed 2 bases, and the junction held 4 bases outside the gene matches. The CDR3 is CSATGGGTGANVLTF. The CDR3 coding sequence is TGCAGTGCTACCGGCGGGGGGACTGGGGCCAACGTCCTGACTTTC.

This clonotype was recorded at least ten times. The V gene is TRBV27, the J gene TRBJ2-7; 9 bases map to TRBD1. Germline V gene sequence: CDR1 MNHEY, CDR2 SMNVEV (reference sequence). After removal of 0 bases from V and 2 bases from J, the junction contained 5 bases not matched to a gene. CDR3 size: 16 residues. The CDR3 loop is CASSLSLGQGTYEQYF. The CDR3 region has the DNA TGTGCCAGCAGTTTATCCTTGGGACAGGGTACCTACGAGCAGTACTTC.

At least ten counts were recorded for this clonotype. The J gene is TRBJ2-3, the V gene TRBV20-1; 10 bases line up with TRBD2. Trimming took 1 base from V and 6 from J; bases not matched to a gene: 10. The CDR3 spans 16 residues. The V gene's germline CDR1 is DFQATT and CDR2 SNEGSKA (reference sequence). The CDR3 spells CSARGTSGQLRDTQYF. The DNA for the CDR3 is TGCAGTGCTAGAGGGACTAGCGGCCAACTACGGGATACGCAGTATTTT.

The V and J genes are TRBV3-1 and TRBJ2-2; D uncertain. This CDR3 region has 16 residues. V dropped 1 base and J dropped 1 base, with 10 bases sitting between them. The germline V gene encodes CDR1 LGHDT and CDR2 YNNKEL (reference sequence). The CDR3 reads CASSQGIKRNTGELFF. In DNA form, the CDR3 reads TGTGCCAGCAGCCAAGGGATCAAACGGAACACCGGGGAGCTGTTTTTT. Looking up the rest from reference TRBV3-1 and TRBJ2-2 gives the full variable domain: DTAVSQTPKYLVTQMGNDKSIKCEQNLGHDTMYWYKQDSKKFLKIMFSYNNKELIINETVPNRFSPKSPDKAHLNLHINSLELGDSAVYFCASSQGIKRNTGELFFGEGSRLTVL.

The rearrangement joins TRBV28 to TRBJ2-5; D uncertain. Trimming removed 2 bases from V and 5 bases from J, with 9 bases in between. The germline CDR1 and CDR2 sequences are MDHEN and SYDVKM. The CDR3 is 13 residues long. The CDR3 here is CASSLLQEETQYF. CDR3 coding DNA: TGTGCCAGCAGTTTACTCCAGGAGGAGACCCAGTACTTC.

This clonotype was seen more than once but under ten times. The rearrangement uses TRBV9 and TRBJ2-2, with D unresolved. Trimming removed 3 bases from V and 4 bases from J, with 10 bases in between. The CDR3 extends over 14 amino acids. From germline, CDR1 is SGDLS and CDR2 YYNGEE. The chain's CDR3 is CASSAETATGELFF. For the CDR3, the DNA is TGTGCCAGCAGCGCCGAGACTGCCACCGGGGAGCTGTTTTTT.

The chain uses TRBV10-3 and TRBJ1-1, with D unclear. Trimming cost V 3 bases and J 1 base, with 15 bases left between them. Germline-derived CDR1 and CDR2 are ENHRY and SYGVKD. The CDR3 covers 16 residues. The CDR3 DNA reads as TGTGCCATCAGTGAAAGTTTAGGGCTTGGGAACACTGAAGCTTTCTTT. Translation gives CAISESLGLGNTEAFF.

This clonotype turned up a few times. The chain carries TRBV24-1 and TRBJ2-2; perhaps TRBD1 as D (6 bases). Germline V lookup: CDR1 KGHDR, CDR2 SFDVKD. CDR3 length: 18 residues. The germline V and J ends were trimmed by 3 bases and 1 base, with 17 bases remaining between them. The DNA for the CDR3 is TGTGCCACCAGTGATCCCCGTGGGGGCGTAGGGAACACCGGGGAGCTGTTTTTT. It yields the protein CATSDPRGGVGNTGELFF.

J is TRBJ2-2 and V is TRBV5-1; the match to TRBD2 covers 8 bases. V dropped 3 bases and J dropped 7; count of bases not matched to a gene: 11. CDR1 and CDR2 from the germline V gene are SGHRS and YFSETQ. The CDR3 extends over 16 amino acids. CDR3 loop: CASSSGGDPQGGELFF. CDR3 nucleotide sequence: TGCGCCAGCAGCTCCGGGGGGGATCCCCAAGGCGGGGAGCTGTTTTTT.